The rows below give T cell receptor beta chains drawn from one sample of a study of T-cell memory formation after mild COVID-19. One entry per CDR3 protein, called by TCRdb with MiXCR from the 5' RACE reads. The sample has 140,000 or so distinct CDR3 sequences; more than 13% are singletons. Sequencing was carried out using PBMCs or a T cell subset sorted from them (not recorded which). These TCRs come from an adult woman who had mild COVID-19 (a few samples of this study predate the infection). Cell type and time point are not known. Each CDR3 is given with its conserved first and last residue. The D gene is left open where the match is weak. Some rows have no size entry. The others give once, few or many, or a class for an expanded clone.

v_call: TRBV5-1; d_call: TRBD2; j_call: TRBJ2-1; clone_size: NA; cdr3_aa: CASSPPLAGVGNNEQFF; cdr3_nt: TGCGCCAGCAGCCCGCCCTTAGCGGGAGTCGGGAACAATGAGCAGTTCTTC
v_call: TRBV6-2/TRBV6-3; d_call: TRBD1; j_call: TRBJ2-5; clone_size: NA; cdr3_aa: CASTSGQGQYF; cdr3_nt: TGTGCCAGCACCTCGGGACAGGGCCAGTACTTC
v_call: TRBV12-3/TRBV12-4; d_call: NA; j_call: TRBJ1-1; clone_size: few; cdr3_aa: CASSFAADTEAFF; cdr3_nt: TGTGCCAGCAGTTTTGCGGCAGACACTGAAGCTTTCTTT
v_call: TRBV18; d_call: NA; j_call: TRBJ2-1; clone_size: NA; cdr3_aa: CASSPLRAPYNEQFF; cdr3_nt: TGTGCCAGCTCACCTTTACGGGCACCATACAATGAGCAGTTCTTC
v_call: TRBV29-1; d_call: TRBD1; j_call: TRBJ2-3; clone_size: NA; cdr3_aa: CSVEMWDREGDTQYF; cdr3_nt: TGCAGCGTTGAAATGTGGGACAGGGAGGGGGATACGCAGTATTTT
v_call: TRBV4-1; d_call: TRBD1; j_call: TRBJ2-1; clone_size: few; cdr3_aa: CASSQDSGQYNEQFF; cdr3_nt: TGCGCCAGCAGCCAAGATTCGGGACAGTACAATGAGCAGTTCTTC
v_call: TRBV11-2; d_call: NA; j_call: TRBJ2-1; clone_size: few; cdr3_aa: CASSSFRVIPHF; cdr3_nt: TGTGCCAGCAGCTCCTTCAGGGTCATCCCCCACTTC
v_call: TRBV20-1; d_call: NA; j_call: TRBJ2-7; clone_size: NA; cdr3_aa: CSARDQVVPGYGQYF; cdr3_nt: TGCAGTGCTAGAGATCAAGTGGTCCCGGGCTACGGGCAGTACTTC
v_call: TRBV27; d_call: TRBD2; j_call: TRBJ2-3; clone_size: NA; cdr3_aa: CASSPTIAGAWGDTQYF; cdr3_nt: TGTGCCAGCAGTCCGACTATAGCGGGAGCTTGGGGAGATACGCAGTATTTT
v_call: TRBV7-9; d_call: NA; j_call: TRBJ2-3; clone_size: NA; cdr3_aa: CASSLETSYLSADTQYF; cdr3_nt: TGTGCCAGCAGCTTAGAAACTAGCTATCTCTCCGCAGATACGCAGTATTTT